This T cell receptor (beta chain) was sequenced for a study of graft-versus-host responses after intestinal transplantation. At the level of the study: Anti-thymocyte globulin induction preceded approximately three years of tacrolimus and steroid maintenance in all recipients. Study conclusions and caveats: Recipient bone marrow held GvH clones, some seen earlier in ileum or blood. Where graft-donor T cell macrochimerism was present, patients had high graft-versus-host to host-versus-graft clonal ratios in allografts.

The repertoire was sequenced with immunoSEQ multiplex PCR; TCRdb's copy has only in-frame clones and lacks some. The sample comprises under 150,000 clones, approximately 92% of which are singletons, and 0.095% to 0.15% rests with the top ten. Notes on this clone: Its antigen is currently unknown.

In germline, CDR1 is MRHNA, CDR2 SNTAGT. V lost 6 bases and J 5 bases, leaving 10 bases between the germline ends. The CDR3 has 13 residues. V and J are TRBV6-4 and TRBJ2-2; TRBD1 is a possible D gene (6 bases). Sequenced material: unstimulated CD4+ T cells sorted from spleen or lymph node cells, taken before intestinal transplant. This TCR came from a human donor who received an intestinal transplant. CDR3: CASRLQGTGELFF. The CDR3 DNA sequence: TGTGCCAGCAGATTACAGGGTACCGGGGAGCTGTTTTTT.